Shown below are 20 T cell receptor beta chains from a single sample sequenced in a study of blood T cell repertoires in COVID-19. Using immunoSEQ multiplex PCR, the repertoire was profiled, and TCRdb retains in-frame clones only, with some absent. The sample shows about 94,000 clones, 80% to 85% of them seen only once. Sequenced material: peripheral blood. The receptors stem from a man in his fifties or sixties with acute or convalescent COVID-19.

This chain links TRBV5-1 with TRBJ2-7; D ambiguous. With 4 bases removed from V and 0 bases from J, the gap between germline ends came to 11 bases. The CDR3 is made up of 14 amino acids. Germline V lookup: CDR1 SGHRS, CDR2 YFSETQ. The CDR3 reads CASSPGYSSYEQYF. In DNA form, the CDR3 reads TGCGCCAGCAGCCCCGGCTACAGCTCCTACGAGCAGTACTTC.

In nucleotides, the CDR3 is TGCGCCAGCAGCTTGGATCCAGGGGGATCTTCCTACGAGCAGTACTTC. It is translated as CASSLDPGGSSYEQYF. The gene calls are TRBV5-1 and TRBJ2-7; 7 bases are a match to TRBD1. The CDR3 totals 16 residues. CDR1 is SGHRS and CDR2 is YFSETQ in the germline V gene. The J segment lost 1 base and the V segment lost 0 bases, leaving 7 bases of the junction unmatched.

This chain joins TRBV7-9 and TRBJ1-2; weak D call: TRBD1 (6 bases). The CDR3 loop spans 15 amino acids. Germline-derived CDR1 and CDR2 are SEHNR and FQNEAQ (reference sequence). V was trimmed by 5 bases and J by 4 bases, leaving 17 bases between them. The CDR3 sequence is CASSPRQDLGYGYTF. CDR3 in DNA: TGTGCCAGCAGCCCGAGACAGGATCTCGGCTATGGCTACACCTTC.

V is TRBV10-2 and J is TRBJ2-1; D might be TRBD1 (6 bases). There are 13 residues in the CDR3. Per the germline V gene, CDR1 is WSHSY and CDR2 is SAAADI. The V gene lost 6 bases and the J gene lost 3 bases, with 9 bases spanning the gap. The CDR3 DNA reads TGCGCCAGCAGACAGGGTTTCTACAATGAGCAGTTCTTC. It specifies CASRQGFYNEQFF.

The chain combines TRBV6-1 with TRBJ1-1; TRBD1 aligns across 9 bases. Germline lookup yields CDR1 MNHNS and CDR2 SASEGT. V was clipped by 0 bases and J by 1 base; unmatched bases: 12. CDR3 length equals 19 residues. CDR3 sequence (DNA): TGTGCCAGCAGTGAAGCATTTTTTAGGACAGGGGCTGGGAACACTGAAGCTTTCTTT. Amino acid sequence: CASSEAFFRTGAGNTEAFF.

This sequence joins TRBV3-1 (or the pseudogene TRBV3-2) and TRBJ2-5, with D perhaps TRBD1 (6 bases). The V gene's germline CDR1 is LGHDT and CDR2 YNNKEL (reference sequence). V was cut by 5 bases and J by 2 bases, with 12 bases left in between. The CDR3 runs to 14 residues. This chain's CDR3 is CASSSYREQETQYF. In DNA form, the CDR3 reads TGTGCCAGCAGCTCCTACAGGGAACAAGAGACCCAGTACTTC.

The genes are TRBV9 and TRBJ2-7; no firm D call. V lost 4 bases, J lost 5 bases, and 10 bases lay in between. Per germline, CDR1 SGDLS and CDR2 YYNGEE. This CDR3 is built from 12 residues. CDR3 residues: CASSPGPDEQYF. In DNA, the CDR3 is TGTGCCAGCAGCCCTGGCCCAGACGAGCAGTACTTC.

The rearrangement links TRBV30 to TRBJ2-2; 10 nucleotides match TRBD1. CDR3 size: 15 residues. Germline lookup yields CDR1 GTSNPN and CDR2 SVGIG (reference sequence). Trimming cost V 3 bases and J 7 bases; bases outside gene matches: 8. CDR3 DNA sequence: TGTGCCTGGAGAACCGGGACAGGGGTTGGCGGGGAGCTGTTTTTT. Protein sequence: CAWRTGTGVGGELFF.

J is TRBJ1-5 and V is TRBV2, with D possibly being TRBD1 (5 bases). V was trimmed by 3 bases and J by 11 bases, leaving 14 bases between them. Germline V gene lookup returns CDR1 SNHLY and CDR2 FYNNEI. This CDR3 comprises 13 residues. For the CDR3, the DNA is TGTGCCAGCAGTGAGCAGGGCCTTGGAGCCCAGCATTTT. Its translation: CASSEQGLGAQHF.

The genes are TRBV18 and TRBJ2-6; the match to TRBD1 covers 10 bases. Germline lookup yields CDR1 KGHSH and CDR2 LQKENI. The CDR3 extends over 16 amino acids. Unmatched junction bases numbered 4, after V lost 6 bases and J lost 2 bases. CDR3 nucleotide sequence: TGTGCCAGCTCCCAAGGGACAGGGGCTGGGGCCAACGTCCTGACTTTC. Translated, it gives CASSQGTGAGANVLTF.

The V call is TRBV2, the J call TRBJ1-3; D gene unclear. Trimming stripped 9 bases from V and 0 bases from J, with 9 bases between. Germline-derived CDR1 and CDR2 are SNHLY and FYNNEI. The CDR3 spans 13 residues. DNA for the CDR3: TGTGCCAGTTCTTGGGCCTCTGGAAACACCATATATTTT. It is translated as CASSWASGNTIYF.

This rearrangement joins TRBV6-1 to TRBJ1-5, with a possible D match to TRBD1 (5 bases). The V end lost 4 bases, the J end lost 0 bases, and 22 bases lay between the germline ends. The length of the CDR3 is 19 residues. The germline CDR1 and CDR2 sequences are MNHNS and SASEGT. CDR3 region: CASSGWPGQGLYSNQPQHF. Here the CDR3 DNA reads TGTGCCAGCAGTGGTTGGCCCGGCCAGGGACTTTATAGCAATCAGCCCCAGCATTTT.

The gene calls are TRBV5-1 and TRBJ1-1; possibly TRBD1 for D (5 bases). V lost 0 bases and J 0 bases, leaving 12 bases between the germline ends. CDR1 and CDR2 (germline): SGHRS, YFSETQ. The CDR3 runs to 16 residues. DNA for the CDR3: TGCGCCAGCAGCTTGGAGGCGGCAGGGATGAACACTGAAGCTTTCTTT. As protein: CASSLEAAGMNTEAFF.

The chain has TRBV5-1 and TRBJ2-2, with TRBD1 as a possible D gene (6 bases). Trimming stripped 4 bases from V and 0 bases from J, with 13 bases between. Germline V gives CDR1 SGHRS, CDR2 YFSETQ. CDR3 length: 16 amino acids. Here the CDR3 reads CASSPLGGPNTGELFF. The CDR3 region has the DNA TGCGCCAGCAGCCCCCTAGGGGGACCGAACACCGGGGAGCTGTTTTTT.

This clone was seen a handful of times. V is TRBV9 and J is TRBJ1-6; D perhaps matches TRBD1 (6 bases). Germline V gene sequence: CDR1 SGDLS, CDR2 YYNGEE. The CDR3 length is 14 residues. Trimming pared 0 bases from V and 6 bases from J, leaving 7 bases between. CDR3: CASSVGQANSPLHF. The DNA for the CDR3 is TGTGCCAGCAGCGTAGGACAGGCTAATTCACCCCTCCACTTT.

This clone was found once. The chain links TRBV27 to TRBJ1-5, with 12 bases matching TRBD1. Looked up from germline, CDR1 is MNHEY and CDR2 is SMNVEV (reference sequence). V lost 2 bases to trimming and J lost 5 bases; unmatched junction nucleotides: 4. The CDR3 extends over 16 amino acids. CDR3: CASSLVGQGADQPQHF. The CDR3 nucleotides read TGTGCCAGCAGTTTAGTGGGACAGGGGGCGGATCAGCCCCAGCATTTT.

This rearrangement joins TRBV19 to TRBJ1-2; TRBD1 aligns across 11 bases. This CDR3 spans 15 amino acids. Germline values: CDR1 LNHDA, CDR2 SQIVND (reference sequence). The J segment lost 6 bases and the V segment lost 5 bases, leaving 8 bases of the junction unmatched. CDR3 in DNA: TGTGCCAGTAGTGCAGGGACAGGGGGTTCAAATGGCTACACCTTC. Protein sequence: CASSAGTGGSNGYTF.

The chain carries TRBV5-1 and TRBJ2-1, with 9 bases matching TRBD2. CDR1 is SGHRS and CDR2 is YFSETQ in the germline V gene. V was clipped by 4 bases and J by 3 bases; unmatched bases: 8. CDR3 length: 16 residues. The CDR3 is CASSTAGGLNYNEQFF. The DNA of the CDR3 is TGCGCCAGCAGCACAGCGGGGGGCCTTAACTACAATGAGCAGTTCTTC.

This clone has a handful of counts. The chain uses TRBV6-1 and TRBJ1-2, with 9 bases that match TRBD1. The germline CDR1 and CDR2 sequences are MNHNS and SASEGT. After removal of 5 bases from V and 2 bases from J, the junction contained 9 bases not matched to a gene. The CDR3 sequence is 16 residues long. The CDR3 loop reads CASSQGTGRENYGYTF. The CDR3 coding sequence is TGTGCCAGCAGTCAAGGGACAGGGCGAGAAAACTATGGCTACACCTTC.

CDR3 nucleotide sequence: TGCGCCAGCAGTGAGGACTTTTACTACGAGCAGTACTTC. It specifies CASSEDFYYEQYF. V is TRBV10-2 and J is TRBJ2-7; unclear D gene. The CDR3 sequence is 13 residues long. Between the trimmed V and J ends, which lost 2 bases and 3 bases, there was a span of 8 bases. Looked up from germline, CDR1 is WSHSY and CDR2 is SAAADI.